This T cell receptor (beta chain) came from a study of PD-L1 blockade in urothelial cancer. Study background: Male sex and bladder-origin urothelial cancer were recorded for twenty-five of 29 patients.

The assay was immunoSEQ multiplex PCR, and TCRdb's table has in-frame clones only and misses some. The repertoire includes about 50,000 clones, 79% of them detected once, and about 10% sits in the top ten. The sample's time point: pretreatment peripheral blood. The patients' disease, urothelial carcinoma, was locally advanced or metastatic. The V and J ends lost 5 bases and 3 bases respectively, with 11 bases between them. Per germline, CDR1 SGHRS and CDR2 YFSETQ. There are 13 residues in the CDR3. This rearrangement joins TRBV5-1 to TRBJ1-1; D is ambiguous. The sequencing used PBMCs, collected around atezolizumab (anti-PD-L1) treatment. The clonotype comes from a man aged 70-80 years with urothelial cancer. CDR3 in amino acids: CASRLATDTEAFF. Written as DNA, the CDR3 is TGCGCCAGCAGACTAGCGACGGACACTGAAGCTTTCTTT.